This entry is about one T cell receptor beta chain. As yet, its antigen is unknown. The source of the sample is a study of T cells in Graves' hyperthyroidism and ophthalmopathy. Study observations and caveats: Clonotypes that were expanded in thyroid above 0.001 mostly appeared in blood too.

Researchers amplified the TCR beta CDR3 regions from RNA transcripts. TCR CDR3 regions were first amplified by RT-PCR with HTBI primers. TCRdb used MiXCR to reprocess the multiplex PCR reads, holding one entry per CDR3 protein. The sample includes 300,000 to 400,000 distinct CDR3 sequences, under 20% of them seen just once. The ends were cut back, 4 bases at V and 5 bases at J, with 17 bases in the middle. CDR3 length: 15 amino acids. Germline V gives CDR1 ENHRY, CDR2 SYGVKD. The specimen sequenced was blood. The chain links TRBV10-3 to TRBJ2-5; D ambiguous. The receptor comes from a man between 18 and 29 years old with Graves' ophthalmopathy. Written as DNA, the CDR3 is TGTGCCATCAGTGTGTCCTCGAGTGTCCCGGAGACCCAGTACTTC. Translation: CAISVSSSVPETQYF.